The clone carrying this T cell receptor beta chain was seen a few times. The antigen is undetermined. The sample comes from a study of response to subunit inactivated influenza vaccine. Study results and caveats: New T cells are recruited in small numbers by each seasonal influenza vaccination, according to the authors' suggestion.

Trimming left V 0 bases short and J 0 bases short, with 4 bases between. This CDR3 is built from 14 residues. TCRdb redid the calling of the RT-PCR reads with MiXCR, one entry per CDR3 protein. Of 490,000 or so distinct CDR3 sequences detected, less than 8% appear once; the ten largest clones hold 10% to 15%. The sequence came from a man between 50 and 75 years old who received an inactivated influenza vaccine. The genes are TRBV12-3 or TRBV12-4 and TRBJ2-3; D gene unclear. The starting material was PBMCs from blood, obtained roughly 24 months after vaccination. The CDR3 region is CASSLAFSTDTQYF. CDR3 DNA: TGTGCCAGCAGTTTAGCGTTCAGCACAGATACGCAGTATTTT.